The rows below give T cell receptor beta chains drawn from one sample of a study of chemoradiotherapy in HPV16-positive cancers. The data were produced by immunoSEQ multiplex PCR, yet TCRdb's version contains in-frame clones alone and is incomplete. The table has approximately 8,800 clones, roughly 78% seen once. Sampling was carried out from a patient who underwent chemoradiotherapy. These TCRs come from a human donor with HPV-associated anogenital cancer. Each CDR3 is given with its conserved first and last residue. The D gene is left open where the match is weak. Size is omitted from some rows. Given values are once, few, many or a class for expanded clones.

j_call d_call v_call clone_size cdr3_nt cdr3_aa
TRBJ1-6 TRBD1 TRBV6-1 once TGTGCCAGCAGTCGGGACAGGGGGTCTACACCACCCCTCCACTTT CASSRDRGSTPPLHF
TRBJ1-2 NA TRBV2 NA TGTGCCAGTTCCGGGACCGATGAGGGCTACACCTTC CASSGTDEGYTF
TRBJ2-7 NA TRBV7-9 NA TGTGCCAGCAGCTTAGGGACCTTCTCCTACGAGCAGTACTTC CASSLGTFSYEQYF
TRBJ2-2 NA TRBV21-1 NA TGTGCCAGCAGCAGGGGCCCGCCCGGGGAGCTGTTTTTT CASSRGPPGELFF
TRBJ2-3 TRBD2 TRBV28 NA TGTGCCAGCAGTTTATTGGGCGGGGGGGTTCCTAGCACAGATACGCAGTATTTT CASSLLGGGVPSTDTQYF
TRBJ1-1 TRBD1 TRBV11-2 NA TGTGCCAGCAGCGCCCGACAGGGGAGCACTGAAGCTTTCTTT CASSARQGSTEAFF
TRBJ1-4 NA TRBV9 NA TGTGCCAGCAGCGTAAGTGAGGGGGTTAATGAAAAACTGTTTTTT CASSVSEGVNEKLFF
TRBJ1-4 NA TRBV30 NA TGTGCCTGGAGTGTTAACAGCGCTAATGAAAAACTGTTTTTT CAWSVNSANEKLFF
TRBJ1-1 TRBD1 TRBV10-2 NA TGCGCCAGCAGTGAGGGGTCTCGACAGGGCCGTTGGGAAGCTTTCTTT CASSEGSRQGRWEAFF
TRBJ1-1 NA TRBV28 NA TGTGCCAGCAGTTACATCATGAACACTGAAGCTTTCTTT CASSYIMNTEAFF
TRBJ1-6 NA TRBV2 NA TGTGCCAGCAAGCCGACAGTGATTAATTCAGCCCTCCACTTT CASKPTVINSALHF
TRBJ2-1 NA TRBV7-3 NA TGTGCCAGCAGCGAAAAAAACAGGGATGAGCAGTTCTTC CASSEKNRDEQFF
TRBJ2-1 TRBD1 TRBV9 once TGTGCCAGCAGCGCATCCGGGACAGGGCATTACAATGAGCAGTTCTTC CASSASGTGHYNEQFF
TRBJ2-2 TRBD2 TRBV10-3 NA TGTGCCATCAGTGAGACAACTAGCGGGGGTGCCGGGGAGCTGTTTTTT CAISETTSGGAGELFF
TRBJ1-5 NA TRBV10-2 NA TGCGCCAGCAGTTACAGTTCCAATCAGCCCCAGCATTTT CASSYSSNQPQHF
TRBJ1-4 TRBD1 TRBV2 NA TGTGCCAGCAGTGAAGAAGGGACAGTTGAAAAACTGTTTTTT CASSEEGTVEKLFF
TRBJ2-1 NA TRBV25-1 NA TGTGCCAGCAGTGAATCCGGGGGCCCGGATGAGCAGTTCTTC CASSESGGPDEQFF
TRBJ1-5 NA TRBV6-5 NA TGTGCCAGCAGGAGAGGAGGCAATCAGCCCCAGCATTTT CASRRGGNQPQHF
TRBJ1-4 TRBD1 TRBV15 NA TGTGCCACCAGCAGAGATCTTCGGACAGGCAACCCAACTAATGAAAAACTGTTTTTT CATSRDLRTGNPTNEKLFF
TRBJ2-5 NA TRBV11-2 NA TGTGCCAGCAGCATCACTCCCCAGGAGACCCAGTACTTC CASSITPQETQYF
TRBJ2-7 NA TRBV7-2 NA TGTGCCAGCAGCGTCACAGTTTCGGTCTCCTACGAGCAGTACTTC CASSVTVSVSYEQYF
TRBJ2-2 TRBD1 TRBV19 NA TGTGCCTCAATCCCGGGACAGGGGGCCCTGAACACCGGGGAGCTGTTTTTT CASIPGQGALNTGELFF
TRBJ2-5 TRBD2 TRBV7-2 once TGTGCCAGCAGCCGTAGCGGGGGGCCGTTGGAGACCCAGTACTTC CASSRSGGPLETQYF
TRBJ1-2 TRBD1 TRBV30 NA TGTGCCTGGACCCCCCGAGGACAGGGGGCGGGAGGCTACACCTTC CAWTPRGQGAGGYTF
TRBJ2-3 TRBD2 TRBV5-4 NA TGTGCCAGCACCAGCGGGGGGGCCAGCACAGATACGCAGTATTTT CASTSGGASTDTQYF
TRBJ2-1 TRBD1 TRBV5-1 NA TGCGCCAGCAGCCGGGCCGGGACAGATATTGGGGGTGAGCAGTTCTTC CASSRAGTDIGGEQFF
TRBJ2-1 NA TRBV2 once TGTGCCAGCAGGACGAACCGAGACCACAATGAGCAGTTCTTC CASRTNRDHNEQFF
TRBJ1-5 NA TRBV6-1 NA TGTGCCAGCAGTGTCCGGACAGTCTCCTATCAGCCCCAGCATTTT CASSVRTVSYQPQHF
TRBJ1-1 NA TRBV28 NA TGTGCCAGCCGCCCGGGGGGGGCTGAAGCTTTCTTT CASRPGGAEAFF
TRBJ2-7 TRBD1 TRBV7-2 NA TGTGCCAGCAGCCGACAGGGGGCGGGGAACTACGAGCAGTACTTC CASSRQGAGNYEQYF
TRBJ2-7 TRBD2 TRBV29-1 NA TGCAGCGTTAAACTATCATGGACTAGCCCGACCGCCTACGAGCAGTACTTC CSVKLSWTSPTAYEQYF
TRBJ1-5 TRBD1 TRBV4-1 NA TGCGCCAGCAGCATAGGACAGGGGAGCAATCAGCCCCAGCATTTT CASSIGQGSNQPQHF